This T cell receptor (beta chain) was obtained from a study of T cells after yellow fever vaccination. CDR1 is SQVTM and CDR2 is ANQGSEA in the germline V gene. The CDR3 is 16 amino acids. V trimming: 0 bases; J trimming: 3 bases; junction bases outside the gene matches: 7. The sample holds a few counts of this clonotype. Its cognate antigen is unknown. Making TCR cDNA involved 5'RACE template switching, which added UMIs and a universal primer site. TCRdb re-called the 5' RACE reads through MiXCR, storing one row per CDR3 protein. The sample records 550,000 or so distinct CDR3 sequences, roughly a fifth being singletons. The study's findings and limits: When the response was secondary, it was weaker but reached its peak faster, day 5 versus 15.

The gene calls are TRBV29-1 and TRBJ2-2; 7 bases map to TRBD1. This TCR was recovered from a man younger than 40 who received the YFV17D yellow fever vaccine. The specimen comprised PBMCs, sampled 15 days after the yellow fever booster vaccination. CDR3 bases: TGCAGCGTTGAAGACGCGAGGGGACAGTACACCGGGGAGCTGTTTTTT. Amino acids: CSVEDARGQYTGELFF.